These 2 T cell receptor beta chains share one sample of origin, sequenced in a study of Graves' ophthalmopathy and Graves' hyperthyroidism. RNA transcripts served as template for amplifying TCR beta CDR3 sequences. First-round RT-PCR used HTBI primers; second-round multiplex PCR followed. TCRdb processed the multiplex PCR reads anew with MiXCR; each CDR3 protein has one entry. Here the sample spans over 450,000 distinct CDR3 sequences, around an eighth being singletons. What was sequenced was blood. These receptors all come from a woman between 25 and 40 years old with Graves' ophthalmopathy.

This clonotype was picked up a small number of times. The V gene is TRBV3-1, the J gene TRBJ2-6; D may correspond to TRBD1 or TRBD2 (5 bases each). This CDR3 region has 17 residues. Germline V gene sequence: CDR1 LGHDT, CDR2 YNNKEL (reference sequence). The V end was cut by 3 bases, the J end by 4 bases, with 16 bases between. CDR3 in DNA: TGTGCCAGCAGCCATACCCAACGTGGGGGAGGGGCCAACGTCCTGACTTTC. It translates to CASSHTQRGGGANVLTF.

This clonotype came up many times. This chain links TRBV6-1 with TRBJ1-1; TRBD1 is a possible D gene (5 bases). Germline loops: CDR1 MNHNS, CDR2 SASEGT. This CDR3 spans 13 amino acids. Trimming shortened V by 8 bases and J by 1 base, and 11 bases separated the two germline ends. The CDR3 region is CASVRGGNTEAFF. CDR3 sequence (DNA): TGTGCCAGCGTGCGGGGGGGGAACACTGAAGCTTTCTTT.